Listed below are T cell receptor beta chains from one sample, sequenced in a study of CD8 T cells in Susac syndrome. TCRdb re-analysed the immunoSEQ multiplex PCR reads in MiXCR, keeping a single row per CDR3 protein. The table includes fewer than 350,000 distinct CDR3 sequences, approximately 85% detected once. Sequenced sample: CD8+ T cells from PBMCs. These receptors came from a human donor with multiple sclerosis. The CDR3 runs from the conserved cysteine through the conserved F or W. Fields, in order: J gene, clone size, V gene, CDR3 protein. Clone sizes are given selectively: once, few, many, or a class where the clone is expanded.

>TRBJ1-5|-|TRBV15
CATSRGRNSNQPQHF
>TRBJ1-1|-|TRBV28
CASRDRGKNTEAFF
>TRBJ2-6|-|TRBV29-1
CSVTGTTSGANVLTF
>TRBJ2-1|-|TRBV7-9
CASSKSSGPLGNEQFF
>TRBJ2-6|-|TRBV5-4
CASRPGQLPSGANVLTF
>TRBJ1-2|-|TRBV3-1
CASSPEGQGYGYTF
>TRBJ1-2|-|TRBV7-9
CASSLISIYGYTF
>TRBJ1-3|few|TRBV25-1
CASSLTGTGNTIYF
>TRBJ1-1|once|TRBV28
CASSFMGQGNTEAFF
>TRBJ1-1|-|TRBV7-9
CASSYGAVEAFF
>TRBJ2-2|-|TRBV19
CASSPNGQGVGTGELFF
>TRBJ2-7|-|TRBV5-4
CASSFWTDYEQYF